This paragraph covers one T cell receptor (beta chain) sequence. The CDR3 length is 14 residues. From germline, CDR1 is MNHNS and CDR2 SASEGT. Trimming left V 3 bases short and J 6 bases short, with 15 bases between. This specimen belongs to a study of T-cell memory formation after mild COVID-19. TCRdb used MiXCR to reprocess the 5' RACE reads, holding one entry per CDR3 protein. In the table there are over 300,000 distinct CDR3 sequences, less than 25% of which are singletons. The genes are TRBV6-1 and TRBJ2-7; the D gene is possibly TRBD1 (5 bases). This TCR came from a man younger than 30 who had mild COVID-19 (a few samples of this study predate the infection). Cell type and time point are not known. Sequenced: PBMCs or a T cell subset sorted from them (not recorded which). This CDR3 is CASSEYRQTSEQYV. CDR3 DNA: TGTGCCAGCAGTGAGTACCGACAGACAAGCGAGCAGTACGTC.